This TCR beta chain was profiled in a study of T cells in Graves' hyperthyroidism and ophthalmopathy. Study-level information: Peripheral blood specimens were obtained at initial diagnosis, prior to any treatment.

This clonotype was seen only a few times. Antigen unknown. Researchers took RNA transcripts and amplified the TCR beta CDR3 regions from them. Initially, a first-round RT-PCR of the TCR CDR3 employed the HTBI primer set. TCRdb itself ran the multiplex PCR reads through MiXCR, one entry per CDR3 protein. The sample contains around 530,000 distinct CDR3 sequences, about 15% of which appear only once. General study results and limits: Most thyroid clonotypes expanded above 0.001 appeared in blood too.

The study included ophthalmopathy patients with Clinical Activity Score at least 3, NOSPECS grade at least 4 and duration under 3 months. Diagnoses rested on clinical symptoms, serum thyroxine and TRAb, thyroid ultrasound and orbital computed tomography. This CDR3 is built from 15 residues. The germline V gene has CDR1 LGHNT and CDR2 FRNRAP. V shed 1 base and J 5 bases; nucleotides not matched to a gene: 7. The sample taken for sequencing was blood. The source of this sequence is a woman in her late teens or twenties with Graves' ophthalmopathy. The J gene is TRBJ1-2, the V gene TRBV12-5; 7 bases align to TRBD1. CDR3 amino acids: CASGLGQGPIYGYTF. CDR3 DNA: TGTGCTAGTGGTTTGGGACAGGGTCCCATATATGGCTACACCTTC.